These 11 T cell receptor beta chains were sequenced from one sample in a study of blood T cells in healthy people across ages. Sample-barcoded 5' priming and a J-beta primer mix drove a second PCR of about 6 to 12 cycles. TCRdb re-called the 5' RACE reads through MiXCR, storing one row per CDR3 protein. The sample includes around 700,000 distinct CDR3 sequences, 20% to 25% seen only once; the top ten take under 9.5%. These data were likewise used in another study, on T cells of mothers and their children.

The sequencing input was blood. The receptors here all came from a boy younger than 18 in good health.

This clonotype showed up just a few times. The rearrangement joins TRBV10-3 to TRBJ2-1; D assignment may be TRBD1 or TRBD2 (6 bases each). The germline gives CDR1 ENHRY, CDR2 SYGVKD. The CDR3 is 14 amino acids. Trimming removed 5 bases at V and 7 bases at J, with 15 bases between. CDR3 amino acids: CAISTPGGNNEQFF. Here the CDR3 DNA reads TGTGCCATCAGTACCCCCGGGGGCAATAATGAGCAGTTCTTC.

This sequence joins TRBV12-3 or TRBV12-4 and TRBJ1-2; 10 nucleotides line up with TRBD1. The CDR3 is 14 residues long. Germline trimming cut 4 bases from V and 6 bases from J; bases unmatched to any gene: 5. CDR3 loop: CASSSPGTGDGYTF. In DNA, the CDR3 is TGTGCCAGCAGTTCCCCCGGGACAGGGGATGGCTACACCTTC.

This clonotype has more than one count but fewer than ten. The chain carries TRBV5-5 and TRBJ1-4; no firm D call. This CDR3 is 15 amino acids long. Germline CDR1 SGHKS, CDR2 YYEKEE (reference sequence). The germline V and J ends were trimmed by 0 bases and 0 bases, with 6 bases remaining between them. The CDR3 DNA reads TGTGCCAGCAGCTTGGAAGTTGCAACTAATGAAAAACTGTTTTTT. This sequence encodes CASSLEVATNEKLFF.

The J gene is TRBJ2-5, the V gene TRBV4-1, with 7 bases matching TRBD2. V lost 2 bases to trimming and J lost 3 bases; unmatched junction nucleotides: 9. CDR1 and CDR2 (germline): MGHRA, YSYEKL. The CDR3 consists of 16 residues. CDR3 sequence: CASSQIAGVAEETQYF. The CDR3 DNA reads TGCGCCAGCAGCCAAATAGCGGGCGTAGCTGAAGAGACCCAGTACTTC.

This chain links TRBV28 with TRBJ2-5, with 10 bases matching TRBD2. CDR3 length: 15 residues. Trimming at V came to 6 bases and at J to 1 base, leaving 5 bases not matched to a gene. Looked up from germline, CDR1 is MDHEN and CDR2 is SYDVKM. The CDR3, as DNA: TGTGCCAGCAGAGGGAGCGGGAGGGTCCAAGAGACCCAGTACTTC. Translation gives CASRGSGRVQETQYF.

CDR3 loop: CSARFTGSYEQYF. In DNA, the CDR3 is TGCAGTGCTAGGTTTACGGGATCCTACGAGCAGTACTTC. This chain uses TRBV20-1 with TRBJ2-7, with a tentative D call TRBD2 (5 bases). V shed 3 bases and J shed 1 base, with 10 bases lying between them. There are 13 residues in the CDR3. Germline V gene lookup returns CDR1 DFQATT and CDR2 SNEGSKA (reference sequence).

This clonotype was counted ten times or more. V and J are TRBV3-1 and TRBJ1-5, with D unclear. Per the germline V gene, CDR1 is LGHDT and CDR2 is YNNKEL (reference sequence). Trimming took 0 bases from V and 4 from J, leaving 4 bases between them. CDR3 length: 13 amino acids. The CDR3 loop reads CASSQDWNQPQHF. CDR3 nucleotide sequence: TGTGCCAGCAGCCAAGACTGGAATCAGCCCCAGCATTTT. Full variable domain (remainder filled in from reference TRBV3-1 and TRBJ1-5): DTAVSQTPKYLVTQMGNDKSIKCEQNLGHDTMYWYKQDSKKFLKIMFSYNNKELIINETVPNRFSPKSPDKAHLNLHINSLELGDSAVYFCASSQDWNQPQHFGDGTRLSIL.

The chain combines TRBV20-1 with TRBJ1-1; 7 bases map to TRBD1. The germline V gene encodes CDR1 DFQATT and CDR2 SNEGSKA (reference sequence). This CDR3 spans 17 amino acids. J gave up 0 bases and V 6 bases, and 16 bases lay outside the gene matches. In DNA form, the CDR3 reads TGCAGTGCCTACGCGATTTGGGACAGCACCCTGAACACTGAAGCTTTCTTT. Translation: CSAYAIWDSTLNTEAFF.

This clonotype occurred a few times. The chain joins TRBV7-9 to TRBJ2-5; TRBD2 might be the D (6 bases). V was pared by 5 bases and J by 4 bases, with 17 bases between. The CDR3 contains 15 residues. Germline-derived CDR1 and CDR2 are SEHNR and FQNEAQ (reference sequence). The CDR3 protein is CASSHAASEVETQYF. The CDR3 region has the DNA TGTGCCAGCAGCCACGCCGCTAGCGAGGTAGAGACCCAGTACTTC.

This chain uses TRBV12-3 or TRBV12-4 with TRBJ2-7, with TRBD2 matching over 13 bases. V lost 2 bases to trimming and J lost 13 bases; unmatched junction nucleotides: 17. This CDR3 is 17 amino acids long. DNA for the CDR3: TGTGCCAGCAGTTTACACCCCCCGGGGATGGGACTAGCGGGAATATACTTC. Translation gives CASSLHPPGMGLAGIYF.

The chain links TRBV10-3 to TRBJ2-5; 10 bases fit TRBD1. The J call is uncertain, as TRBJ2-7 better fits the DNA end. In germline, CDR1 is ENHRY, CDR2 SYGVKD. The CDR3 is made up of 14 amino acids. The CDR3 bases are TGTGCCATCAGTAAGACAGGGGGCCCCTACGAGCAGTACTTC. This translates into CAISKTGGPYEQYF.